A selection of T cell receptor beta chains follows, all from one sample in a study of radiotherapy plus CTLA-4 blockade in lung cancer. The data were produced by immunoSEQ multiplex PCR, yet TCRdb's version contains in-frame clones alone and is incomplete. The sample consists of tens of thousands of clones, 77% of them appearing once. This sample comprised peripheral blood, obtained from a patient treated with radiotherapy plus ipilimumab. The receptors originated from a human donor with non-small cell lung cancer who had a partial response to radiotherapy plus ipilimumab. The CDR3 runs from the conserved cysteine through the conserved F or W. The D gene is left open where the match is weak. Rows may omit the clone size; those that give it use once, few, many or a size class.

clone size: .
D gene: .
J gene: TRBJ2-3
V gene: TRBV6-1
CDR3 protein: CASSPGDTQYF
CDR3 DNA: TGTGCCAGCAGTCCGGGAGATACGCAGTATTTT

clone size: .
D gene: .
J gene: TRBJ2-1
V gene: TRBV6-1
CDR3 protein: CASSVSLGLVEQFF
CDR3 DNA: TGTGCCAGCAGTGTTTCACTAGGGTTGGTTGAGCAGTTCTTC

clone size: .
D gene: TRBD1
J gene: TRBJ2-7
V gene: TRBV25-1
CDR3 protein: CASSPRQGNIYEQYF
CDR3 DNA: TGTGCCAGCAGTCCCCGACAGGGGAATATCTACGAGCAGTACTTC

clone size: .
D gene: .
J gene: TRBJ2-7
V gene: TRBV5-1
CDR3 protein: CASSLDRALEQYF
CDR3 DNA: TGCGCCAGCAGCTTGGACAGGGCCCTAGAGCAGTACTTC

clone size: once
D gene: .
J gene: TRBJ1-1
V gene: TRBV5-1
CDR3 protein: CASNIGGANTEAFF
CDR3 DNA: TGCGCCAGCAATATAGGGGGGGCGAACACTGAAGCTTTCTTT

clone size: .
D gene: .
J gene: TRBJ2-2
V gene: TRBV15
CDR3 protein: CATSMWGAGELFF
CDR3 DNA: TGTGCCACCAGCATGTGGGGGGCCGGGGAGCTGTTTTTT

clone size: few
D gene: .
J gene: TRBJ2-7
V gene: TRBV30
CDR3 protein: CAWSVEGAGEQYF
CDR3 DNA: TGTGCCTGGAGTGTAGAGGGAGCGGGCGAGCAGTACTTC

clone size: .
D gene: .
J gene: TRBJ2-7
V gene: TRBV5-1
CDR3 protein: CASSSHASSYEQYF
CDR3 DNA: TGCGCCAGCAGCTCACATGCAAGCTCCTACGAGCAGTACTTC

clone size: .
D gene: TRBD1
J gene: TRBJ1-2
V gene: TRBV28
CDR3 protein: CASSWEGGRYGYTF
CDR3 DNA: TGTGCCAGCAGTTGGGAAGGGGGCCGGTATGGCTACACCTTC

clone size: .
D gene: TRBD2
J gene: TRBJ2-3
V gene: TRBV27
CDR3 protein: CASSFLAGGTDTQYF
CDR3 DNA: TGTGCCAGCAGTTTCCTAGCGGGGGGCACAGATACGCAGTATTTT

clone size: .
D gene: .
J gene: TRBJ2-5
V gene: TRBV10-2
CDR3 protein: CASSDNSGTQYF
CDR3 DNA: TGCGCCAGCAGTGATAACTCTGGGACCCAGTACTTC

clone size: .
D gene: TRBD1
J gene: TRBJ1-2
V gene: TRBV5-6
CDR3 protein: CASSLGWDSKYGYTF
CDR3 DNA: TGTGCCAGCAGCTTGGGTTGGGACAGCAAGTATGGCTACACCTTC

clone size: .
D gene: .
J gene: TRBJ2-2
V gene: TRBV5-1
CDR3 protein: CASSLGWPGELFF
CDR3 DNA: TGCGCCAGCAGCTTGGGGTGGCCCGGGGAGCTGTTTTTT

clone size: .
D gene: .
J gene: TRBJ1-1
V gene: TRBV27
CDR3 protein: CASSLIGGTEAFF
CDR3 DNA: TGTGCCAGCAGTTTAATCGGGGGGACTGAAGCTTTCTTT

clone size: .
D gene: .
J gene: TRBJ2-7
V gene: TRBV7-2
CDR3 protein: CASSLVPGPYEQYF
CDR3 DNA: TGTGCCAGCAGCTTAGTGCCAGGGCCCTACGAGCAGTACTTC

clone size: .
D gene: TRBD2
J gene: TRBJ2-2
V gene: TRBV7-2
CDR3 protein: CASRQLRGVNTGELFF
CDR3 DNA: TGTGCCAGCAGACAACTTCGGGGGGTTAACACCGGGGAGCTGTTTTTT

clone size: .
D gene: TRBD1
J gene: TRBJ1-2
V gene: TRBV5-4
CDR3 protein: CASSLSGQGTNYGYTF
CDR3 DNA: TGTGCCAGCAGCTTGTCGGGACAGGGAACCAACTATGGCTACACCTTC

clone size: .
D gene: .
J gene: TRBJ1-2
V gene: TRBV5-4
CDR3 protein: CASSPIGEYGYTF
CDR3 DNA: TGTGCCAGCAGCCCGATAGGAGAATATGGCTACACCTTC

clone size: .
D gene: .
J gene: TRBJ2-1
V gene: TRBV29-1
CDR3 protein: CSVDLLGVNEQFF
CDR3 DNA: TGCAGCGTTGATCTCTTAGGAGTAAATGAGCAGTTCTTC